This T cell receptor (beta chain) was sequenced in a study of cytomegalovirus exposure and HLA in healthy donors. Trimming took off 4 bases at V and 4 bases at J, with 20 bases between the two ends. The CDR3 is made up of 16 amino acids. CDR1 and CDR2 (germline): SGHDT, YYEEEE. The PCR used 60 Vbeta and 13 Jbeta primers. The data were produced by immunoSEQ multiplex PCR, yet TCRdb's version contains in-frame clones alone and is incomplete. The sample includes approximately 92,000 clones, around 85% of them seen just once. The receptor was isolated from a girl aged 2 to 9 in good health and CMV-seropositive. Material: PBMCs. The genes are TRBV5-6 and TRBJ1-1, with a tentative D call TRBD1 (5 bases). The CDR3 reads CASSQQPTVIGTEAFF. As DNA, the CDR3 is TGTGCCAGCAGCCAACAACCGACAGTAATTGGCACTGAAGCTTTCTTT.